This T cell receptor (beta chain) is drawn from a study of beta chain features in type 1 diabetes. Study observations and caveats: Any PCR bias toward short templates would affect both groups alike. Junctions at VDJ sites from type 1 diabetes patients had fewer insertions and more deletions.

CD45RO/CCR7/CD25/CD127/CD95/CD27 separated CD4+ naive, central memory, regulatory and stem cell-like memory cells by sorting. The germline V gene has CDR1 SQVTM and CDR2 ANQGSEA. This CDR3 spans 13 amino acids. The junction had 3 bases not matched to a gene; V was cut back by 6 bases and J by 4 bases. This clone appeared a few times. Its antigen is not known. Investigators reverse transcribed all isolated RNA, so they sequenced expressed TCRB transcripts. Repertoires were generated with immunoSEQ multiplex PCR, while TCRdb's copy carries only in-frame clones and drops some. Of roughly 400,000 clones listed, more than 12% are singletons.

The rearrangement joins TRBV29-1 to TRBJ2-7, with 13 bases fitting TRBD2. The receptor was derived from a woman between 18 and 30 years old in good health. Sequencing was done on a sample of naive CD4+ T cells from blood. The DNA of the CDR3 is TGCAGCGTGACTAGCGGGAGGTGGTACGAGCAGTACTTC. This gives the protein CSVTSGRWYEQYF.